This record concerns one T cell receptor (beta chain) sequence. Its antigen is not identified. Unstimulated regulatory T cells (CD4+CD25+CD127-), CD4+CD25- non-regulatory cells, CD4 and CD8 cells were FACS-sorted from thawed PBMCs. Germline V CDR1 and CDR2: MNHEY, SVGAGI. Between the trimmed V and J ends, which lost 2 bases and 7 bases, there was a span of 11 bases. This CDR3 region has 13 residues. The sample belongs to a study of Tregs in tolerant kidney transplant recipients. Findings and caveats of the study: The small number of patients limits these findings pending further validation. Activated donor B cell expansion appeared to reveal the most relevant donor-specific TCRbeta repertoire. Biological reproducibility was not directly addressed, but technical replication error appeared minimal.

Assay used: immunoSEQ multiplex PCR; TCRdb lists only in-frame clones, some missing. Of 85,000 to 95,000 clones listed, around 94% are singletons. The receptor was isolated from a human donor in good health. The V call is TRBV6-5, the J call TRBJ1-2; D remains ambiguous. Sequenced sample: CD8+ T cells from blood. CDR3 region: CASSYTSTGGYTF. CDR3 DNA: TGTGCCAGCAGTTACACTTCGACCGGTGGCTACACCTTC.